The 7 T cell receptor beta chains given below trace back to one sample, sequenced in a study of regulatory T cells in long-lasting Graves disease. Indicated time point: newly diagnosed GD, antithyroid drugs for less than 3 months. PBMC RNA served as the TCR library source. The authors built TCR beta libraries using iRepertoire HTBI primers and Arm-PCR of CDR3 regions. MiXCR, applied by TCRdb to the multiplex PCR reads, yields one record per CDR3 protein. This table holds about 500,000 distinct CDR3 sequences, roughly 15% found once. These records were also assigned to another study, of T cells in Graves' hyperthyroidism and ophthalmopathy.

The sequenced sample was peripheral blood mononuclear cells (PBMCs), obtained at new diagnosis, from a patient treated with antithyroid drugs. The receptors were gathered from a man aged 35-49 years with Graves disease.

The genes are TRBV3-1 and TRBJ1-2, with D possibly being TRBD1 (6 bases). This CDR3 spans 14 amino acids. Trimming took off 5 bases at V and 8 bases at J, with 18 bases between the two ends. Germline loops: CDR1 LGHDT, CDR2 YNNKEL (reference sequence). In DNA form, the CDR3 reads TGTGCCAGCAGCGGTGCTCAGGGGCGGCCGGGCTACACCTTC. Amino acids: CASSGAQGRPGYTF.

The chain couples TRBV7-8 to TRBJ2-7; D could derive from TRBD1 or TRBD2 (5 bases each). CDR1 and CDR2 from the germline V gene are SGHVS and FQNEAQ. V was shortened by 3 bases and J by 5 bases, with 11 bases between the two germline ends. CDR3 length equals 13 residues. The CDR3 bases are TGTGCCAGCAGCTTGCCGGGACCCAACGAGCAGTACTTC. Amino acids: CASSLPGPNEQYF.

This clonotype occurred many times. The J gene is TRBJ2-7, the V gene TRBV11-2, with a possible D match to TRBD2 (6 bases). The CDR3 has 15 amino acids. Trimming left V 4 bases short and J 1 base short, with 14 bases between. Germline CDR1 is SGHAT and CDR2 is FQNNGV. The CDR3 nucleotides read TGTGCCAGCAGCTCATACCGCGGGACTTCCTACGAGCAGTACTTC. It yields the protein CASSSYRGTSYEQYF.

This clonotype came up many times. This chain links TRBV5-1 with TRBJ2-2; D not certain. V was pared by 4 bases and J by 7 bases, with 11 bases between. Germline lookup yields CDR1 SGHRS and CDR2 YFSETQ. This CDR3 region has 13 residues. Written as DNA, the CDR3 is TGCGCCAGCAGCCCAATGGCGAGCGGGGAGCTGTTTTTT. Protein: CASSPMASGELFF.

Note on this clonotype: Germline and junction disagree at one end, which may indicate a read error. The chain is built from TRBV4-1 and TRBJ2-5, with 8 nucleotides matching TRBD1. Germline V gene lookup returns CDR1 MGHRA and CDR2 YSYEKL. This CDR3 spans 17 amino acids. The CDR3 nucleotides read TGTGCCAGCAGCCCCTCACTTGACAGGGGTTTGGAAGAGACCCAGTACTTC. Residues: CASSPSLDRGLEETQYF.

This clonotype was recorded at least ten times. Written as DNA, the CDR3 is TGTGCCAGCAGCCCCGGGACAGGGGTTCGGGAGACCCAGTACTTC. Protein sequence: CASSPGTGVRETQYF. J is TRBJ2-5 and V is TRBV7-9, with 10 bases that match TRBD1. The V and J ends lost 5 bases and 5 bases, in that order; junction bases with no gene match: 8. The CDR3 consists of 15 residues. Germline V gives CDR1 SEHNR, CDR2 FQNEAQ (reference sequence).

There are many counts of this clonotype. V usage is TRBV15 and J usage is TRBJ2-5, with no clear D. The CDR3 loop spans 12 amino acids. Germline loops: CDR1 LNHNV, CDR2 YYDKDF (reference sequence). V gave up 2 bases and J gave up 1 base, with 2 bases separating them. The CDR3 reads CATSRIQETQYF. CDR3 in DNA: TGTGCCACCAGCAGAATCCAAGAGACCCAGTACTTC. Using reference TRBV15 and TRBJ2-5 for the parts outside the CDR3, the full variable domain is DAMVIQNPRYQVTQFGKPVTLSCSQTLNHNVMYWYQQKSSQAPKLLFHYYDKDFNNEADTPDNFQSRRPNTSFCFLDIRSPGLGDTAMYLCATSRIQETQYFGPGTRLLVL.